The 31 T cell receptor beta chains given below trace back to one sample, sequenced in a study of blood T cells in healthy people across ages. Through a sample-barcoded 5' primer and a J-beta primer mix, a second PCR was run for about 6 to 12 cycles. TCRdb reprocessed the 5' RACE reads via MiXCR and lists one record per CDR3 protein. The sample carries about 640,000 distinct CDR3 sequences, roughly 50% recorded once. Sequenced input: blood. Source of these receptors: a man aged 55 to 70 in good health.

The chain's CDR3 is CASSRDPGTSGNQPQHF. The CDR3 nucleotides read TGCGCCAGCAGCCGGGATCCAGGGACATCGGGGAATCAGCCCCAGCATTTT. The chain recombines TRBV4-1 with TRBJ1-5; D is possibly TRBD1 (6 bases). The CDR3 has 17 residues. The V gene's germline CDR1 is MGHRA and CDR2 YSYEKL. V shed 4 bases and J shed 4 bases, with 20 bases lying between them.

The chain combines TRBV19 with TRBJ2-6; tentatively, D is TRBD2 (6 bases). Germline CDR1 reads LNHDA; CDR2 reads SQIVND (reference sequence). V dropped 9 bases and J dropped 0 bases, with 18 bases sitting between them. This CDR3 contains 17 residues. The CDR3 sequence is CASREGGQTSGANVLTF. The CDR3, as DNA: TGTGCCAGCAGAGAGGGAGGACAAACCTCTGGGGCCAACGTCCTGACTTTC.

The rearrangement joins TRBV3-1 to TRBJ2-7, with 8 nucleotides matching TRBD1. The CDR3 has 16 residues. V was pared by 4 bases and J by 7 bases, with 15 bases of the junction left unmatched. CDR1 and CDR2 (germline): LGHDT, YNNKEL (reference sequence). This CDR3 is CASSPLGTGVYNEQYF. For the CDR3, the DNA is TGTGCCAGCAGCCCCCTAGGGACAGGAGTCTACAATGAGCAGTACTTC.

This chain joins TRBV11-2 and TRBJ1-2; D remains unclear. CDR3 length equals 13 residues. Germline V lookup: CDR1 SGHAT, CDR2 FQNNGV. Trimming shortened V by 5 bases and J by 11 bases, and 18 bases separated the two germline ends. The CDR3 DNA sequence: TGTGCCAGCAGCCTTGCCGGGCAAGACGCTTACACCTTC. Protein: CASSLAGQDAYTF.

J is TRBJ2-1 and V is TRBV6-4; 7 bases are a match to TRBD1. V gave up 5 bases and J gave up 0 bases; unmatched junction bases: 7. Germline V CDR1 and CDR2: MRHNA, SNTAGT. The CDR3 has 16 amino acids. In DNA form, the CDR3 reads TGTGCCAGCAGTCCCCAGGGGGATAGCTCCTACAATGAGCAGTTCTTC. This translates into CASSPQGDSSYNEQFF.

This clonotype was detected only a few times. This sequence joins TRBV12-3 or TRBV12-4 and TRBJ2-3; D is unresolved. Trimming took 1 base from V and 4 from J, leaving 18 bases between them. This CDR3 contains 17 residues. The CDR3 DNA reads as TGTGCCAGCAGTTTAGGAGCCTGGCCAGGTGGGGCAGATACGCAGTATTTT. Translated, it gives CASSLGAWPGGADTQYF.

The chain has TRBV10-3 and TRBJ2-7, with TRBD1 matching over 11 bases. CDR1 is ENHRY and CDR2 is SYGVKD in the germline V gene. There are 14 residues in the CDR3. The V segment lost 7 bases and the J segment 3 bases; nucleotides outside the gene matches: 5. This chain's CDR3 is CAINPGTGGYEQYF. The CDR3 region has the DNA TGTGCCATCAATCCCGGGACAGGGGGCTACGAGCAGTACTTC.

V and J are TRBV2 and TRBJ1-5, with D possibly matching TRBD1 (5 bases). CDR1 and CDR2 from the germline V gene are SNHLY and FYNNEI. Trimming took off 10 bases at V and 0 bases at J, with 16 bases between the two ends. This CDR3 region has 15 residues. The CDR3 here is CATPDRTYSNQPQHF. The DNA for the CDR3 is TGTGCCACCCCAGACAGAACCTATAGCAATCAGCCCCAGCATTTT.

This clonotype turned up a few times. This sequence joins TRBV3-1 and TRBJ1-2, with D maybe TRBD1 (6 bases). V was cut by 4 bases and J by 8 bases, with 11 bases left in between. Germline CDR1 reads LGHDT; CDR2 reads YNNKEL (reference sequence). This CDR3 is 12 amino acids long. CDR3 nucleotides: TGTGCCAGCAGCCCAACAGGGCACGGCTACACCTTC. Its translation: CASSPTGHGYTF.

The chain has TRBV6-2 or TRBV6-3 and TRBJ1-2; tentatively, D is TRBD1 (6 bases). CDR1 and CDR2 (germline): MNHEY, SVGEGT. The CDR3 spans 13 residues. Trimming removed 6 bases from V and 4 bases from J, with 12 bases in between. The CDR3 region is CASRRTEGYGYTF. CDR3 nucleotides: TGTGCCAGCAGAAGGACAGAGGGCTATGGCTACACCTTC.

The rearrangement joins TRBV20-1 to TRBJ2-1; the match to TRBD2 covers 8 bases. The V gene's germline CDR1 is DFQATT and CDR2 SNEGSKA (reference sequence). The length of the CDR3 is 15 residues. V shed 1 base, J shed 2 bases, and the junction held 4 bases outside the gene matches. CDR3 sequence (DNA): TGCAGTGCTAGAGGTGGTAGCGGGGCCTACAATGAGCAGTTCTTC. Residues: CSARGGSGAYNEQFF.

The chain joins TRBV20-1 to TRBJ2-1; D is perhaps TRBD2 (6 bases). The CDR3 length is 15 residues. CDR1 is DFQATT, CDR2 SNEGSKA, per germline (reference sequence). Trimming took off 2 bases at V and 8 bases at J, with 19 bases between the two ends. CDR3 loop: CSARRTGSPFYEQFF. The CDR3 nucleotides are TGCAGTGCTAGACGGACCGGGAGTCCTTTCTATGAGCAGTTCTTC.

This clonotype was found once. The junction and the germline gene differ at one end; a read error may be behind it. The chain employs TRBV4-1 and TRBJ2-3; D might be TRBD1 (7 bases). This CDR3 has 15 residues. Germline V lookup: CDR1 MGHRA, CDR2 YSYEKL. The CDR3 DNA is TGCGCCAGCAGCCAAGGACAGGGACTTCGAGATTCGCAGTATTTT. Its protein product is CASSQGQGLRDSQYF.

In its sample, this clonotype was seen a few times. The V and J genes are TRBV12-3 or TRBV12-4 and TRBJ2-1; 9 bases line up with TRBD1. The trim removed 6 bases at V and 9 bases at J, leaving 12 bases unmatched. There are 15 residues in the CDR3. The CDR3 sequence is CASSRPGQGTVEQFF. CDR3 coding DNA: TGTGCCAGCAGCCGCCCGGGACAGGGTACGGTTGAGCAGTTCTTC.

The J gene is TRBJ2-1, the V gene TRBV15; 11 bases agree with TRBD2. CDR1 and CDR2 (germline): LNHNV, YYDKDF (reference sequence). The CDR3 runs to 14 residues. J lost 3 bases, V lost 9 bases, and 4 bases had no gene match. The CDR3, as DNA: TGTGCCACTACTAGCGGGGGCAGCTACAATGAGCAGTTCTTC. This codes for CATTSGGSYNEQFF.

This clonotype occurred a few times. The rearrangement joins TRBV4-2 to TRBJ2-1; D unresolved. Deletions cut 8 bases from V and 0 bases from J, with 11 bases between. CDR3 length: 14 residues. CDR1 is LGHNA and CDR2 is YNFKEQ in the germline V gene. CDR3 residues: CASGTPSSYNEQFF. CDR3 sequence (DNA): TGTGCCAGCGGCACGCCCAGCTCCTACAATGAGCAGTTCTTC.

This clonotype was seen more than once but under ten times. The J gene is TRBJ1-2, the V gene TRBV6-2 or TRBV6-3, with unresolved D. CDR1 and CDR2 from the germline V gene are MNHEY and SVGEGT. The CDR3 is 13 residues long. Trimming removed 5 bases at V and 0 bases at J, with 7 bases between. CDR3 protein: CASSPWSNYGYTF. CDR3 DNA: TGTGCCAGCAGTCCCTGGTCTAACTATGGCTACACCTTC.

The CDR3 region is CAISETGTGLAQYF. DNA for the CDR3: TGTGCCATCAGTGAAACCGGGACAGGGCTTGCCCAGTACTTC. V usage is TRBV10-3 and J usage is TRBJ2-7, with 9 bases identical to TRBD1. V was clipped by 3 bases and J by 10 bases; unmatched bases: 10. Per the germline V gene, CDR1 is ENHRY and CDR2 is SYGVKD. The CDR3 runs 14 residues.

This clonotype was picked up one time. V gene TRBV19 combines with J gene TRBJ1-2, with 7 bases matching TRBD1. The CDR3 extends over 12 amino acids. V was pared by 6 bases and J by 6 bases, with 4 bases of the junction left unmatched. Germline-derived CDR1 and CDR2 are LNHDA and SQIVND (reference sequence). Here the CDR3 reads CASRQGEDGYTF. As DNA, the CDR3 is TGTGCCAGTAGGCAGGGGGAGGATGGCTACACCTTC. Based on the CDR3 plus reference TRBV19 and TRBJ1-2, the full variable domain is DGGITQSPKYLFRKEGQNVTLSCEQNLNHDAMYWYRQDPGQGLRLIYYSQIVNDFQKGDIAEGYSVSREKKESFPLTVTSAQKNPTAFYLCASRQGEDGYTFGSGTRLTVV.

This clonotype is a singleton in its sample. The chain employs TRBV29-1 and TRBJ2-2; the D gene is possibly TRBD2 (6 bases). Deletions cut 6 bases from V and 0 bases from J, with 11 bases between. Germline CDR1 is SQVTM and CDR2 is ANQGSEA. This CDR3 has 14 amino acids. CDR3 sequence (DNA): TGCAGCGTCGGAGGGGCCGCGAACACCGGGGAGCTGTTTTTT. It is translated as CSVGGAANTGELFF.

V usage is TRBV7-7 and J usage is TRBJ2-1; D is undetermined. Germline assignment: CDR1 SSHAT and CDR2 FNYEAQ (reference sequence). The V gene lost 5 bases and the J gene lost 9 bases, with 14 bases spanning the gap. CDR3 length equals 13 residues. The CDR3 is CASSPLATGEQFF. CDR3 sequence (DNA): TGTGCCAGCAGCCCTCTCGCAACTGGTGAGCAGTTCTTC.

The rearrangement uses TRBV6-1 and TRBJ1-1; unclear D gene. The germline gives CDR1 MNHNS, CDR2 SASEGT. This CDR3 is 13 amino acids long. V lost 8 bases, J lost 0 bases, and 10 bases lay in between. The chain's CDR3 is CASEARVNTEAFF. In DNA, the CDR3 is TGTGCCAGCGAAGCCCGGGTGAACACTGAAGCTTTCTTT.

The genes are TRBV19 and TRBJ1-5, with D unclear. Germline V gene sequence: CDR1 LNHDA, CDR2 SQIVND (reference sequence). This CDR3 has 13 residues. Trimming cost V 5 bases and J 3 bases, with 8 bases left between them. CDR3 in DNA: TGTGCCAGTAGTCCACAGACCAATCAGCCCCAGCATTTT. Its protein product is CASSPQTNQPQHF.

CDR3 protein: CASGPTSGVSYNEQFF. The CDR3 DNA follows: TGCGCCAGCGGCCCTACTAGCGGGGTCTCCTACAATGAGCAGTTCTTC. The chain employs TRBV5-1 and TRBJ2-1, with TRBD2 matching 10 bases. J gave up 0 bases and V 7 bases, and 7 bases lay outside the gene matches. CDR1 is SGHRS and CDR2 is YFSETQ in the germline V gene. This CDR3 spans 16 amino acids.

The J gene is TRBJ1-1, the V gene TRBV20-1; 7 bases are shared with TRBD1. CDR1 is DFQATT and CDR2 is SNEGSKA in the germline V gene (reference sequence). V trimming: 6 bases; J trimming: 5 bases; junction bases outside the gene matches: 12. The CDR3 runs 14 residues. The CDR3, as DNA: TGCAGTGCCCCCACGGGGCAGGGGGGGACTGAAGCTTTCTTT. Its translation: CSAPTGQGGTEAFF.

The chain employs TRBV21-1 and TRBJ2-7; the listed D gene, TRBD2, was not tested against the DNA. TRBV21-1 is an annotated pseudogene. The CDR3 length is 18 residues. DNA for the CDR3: TGTGCCAGCAGCAAAGGGACTTCTTCGTCTGCGCGCCCCTACGAGCAGTACTTC. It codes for CASSKGTSSSARPYEQYF.

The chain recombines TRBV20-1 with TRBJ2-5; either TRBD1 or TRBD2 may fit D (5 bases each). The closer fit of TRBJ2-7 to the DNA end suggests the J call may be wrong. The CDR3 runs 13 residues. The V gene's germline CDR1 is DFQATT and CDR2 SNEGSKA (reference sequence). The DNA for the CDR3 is TGCAGTGCTAGCTACGGGGCCACCTACGAGCAGTACTTC. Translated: CSASYGATYEQYF.

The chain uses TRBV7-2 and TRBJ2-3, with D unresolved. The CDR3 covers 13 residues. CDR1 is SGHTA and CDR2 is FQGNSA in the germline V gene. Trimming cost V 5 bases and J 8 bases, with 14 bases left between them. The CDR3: CASSPAPLGTQYF. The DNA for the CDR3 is TGTGCCAGCAGCCCAGCCCCGCTGGGTACGCAGTATTTT.

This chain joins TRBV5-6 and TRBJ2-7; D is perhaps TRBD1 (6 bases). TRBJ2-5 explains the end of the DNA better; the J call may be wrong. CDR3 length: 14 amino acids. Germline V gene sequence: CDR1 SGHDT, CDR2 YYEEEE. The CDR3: CASSLEQGVETQYF. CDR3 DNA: TGTGCCAGCAGCTTGGAACAGGGAGTAGAGACCCAGTACTTC.

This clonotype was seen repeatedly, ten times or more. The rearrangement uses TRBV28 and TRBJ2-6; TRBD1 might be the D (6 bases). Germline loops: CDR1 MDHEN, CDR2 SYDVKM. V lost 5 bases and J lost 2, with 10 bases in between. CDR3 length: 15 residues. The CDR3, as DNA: TGTGCCAGCAGTCCACAGGGAACTGGGGCCAACGTCCTGACTTTC. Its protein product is CASSPQGTGANVLTF.

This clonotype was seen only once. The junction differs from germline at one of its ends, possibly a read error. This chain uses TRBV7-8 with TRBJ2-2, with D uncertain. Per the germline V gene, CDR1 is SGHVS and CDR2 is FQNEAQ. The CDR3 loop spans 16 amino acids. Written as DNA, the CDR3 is TGTGCCAGCAGCTTAGCCCACTTCTTGAACCCCGGGGAGCTGTTTTTT. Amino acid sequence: CASSLAHFLNPGELFF. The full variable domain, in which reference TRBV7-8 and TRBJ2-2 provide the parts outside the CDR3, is GAGVSQSPRYKVAKRGQDVALRCDPISGHVSLFWYQQALGQGPEFLTYFQNEAQLDKSGLPSDRFFAERPEGSVSTLKIQRTQQEDSAVYLCASSLAHFLNPGELFFGEGSRLTVL.